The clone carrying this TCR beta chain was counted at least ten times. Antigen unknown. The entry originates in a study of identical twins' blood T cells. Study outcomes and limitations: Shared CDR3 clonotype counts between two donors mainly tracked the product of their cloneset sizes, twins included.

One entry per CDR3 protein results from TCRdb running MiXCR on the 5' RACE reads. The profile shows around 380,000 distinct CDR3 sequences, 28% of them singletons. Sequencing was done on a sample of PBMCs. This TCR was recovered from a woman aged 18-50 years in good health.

CDR3 DNA sequence: TGTGCCATCAGCTATCCCCAGGGGACCGTCTATGGCTACACCTTC. Translation: CAISYPQGTVYGYTF. The chain recombines TRBV10-3 with TRBJ1-2; tentatively, D is TRBD1 (6 bases). Trimming pared 6 bases from V and 4 bases from J, leaving 18 bases between. CDR3 length equals 15 residues. Germline CDR1 is ENHRY and CDR2 is SYGVKD.